Included here is one T cell receptor (beta chain) sequence, with context. Its antigen is unknown. These data originate in a study of T cell responses to AZD1222 COVID-19 vaccine. Broader study findings: Two AZD1222 administrations were followed by greater Spike-specific TCR breadth and depth. No day 14 peak samples; only post-peak repertoires were characterized. It was only six AZD1222 recipients who were seropositive at baseline.

The repertoire was sequenced with immunoSEQ multiplex PCR; TCRdb's copy has only in-frame clones and lacks some. The sample yields about 120,000 clones, roughly 89% seen once. The CDR3 is 16 amino acids. CDR1 and CDR2 from the germline V gene are MNHEY and SVGEGT. V was cut by 5 bases and J by 0 bases, with 17 bases left in between. The receptor was isolated from an adult in good health. The sequencing used peripheral blood, collected on day 0 of AZD1222 vaccination. The chain links TRBV6-2 or TRBV6-3 to TRBJ2-7, with D tentatively TRBD2 (6 bases). The CDR3 DNA reads TGTGCCAGCAGTCACTGGGGTGTTAGCGGCTCCTACGAGCAGTACTTC. This codes for CASSHWGVSGSYEQYF.